Following are 26 T cell receptor beta chains from one sample sequenced in a study of CD8+ T cells in alopecia areata. Treatment specified: oral pan-JAK inhibitor, 5-10 mg twice daily. TCR sequencing used cDNA made by reverse transcription of extracted RNA. The repertoire was sequenced with immunoSEQ multiplex PCR; TCRdb's copy has only in-frame clones and lacks some. Of fewer than 250,000 clones in the sample, around two fifths were seen once. The specimen was CD4+ T cells sorted from blood, collected at roughly week 38, from a patient treated with tofacitinib. These receptor sequences come from a human donor with alopecia areata.

CDR3 sequence (DNA): TGCAGCGCACGCGGGGGACAGGGATCTTACGAGCAGTACTTC. It encodes CSARGGQGSYEQYF. V usage is TRBV29-1 and J usage is TRBJ2-7; 9 bases line up with TRBD1. The trim removed 7 bases at V and 4 bases at J, leaving 11 bases unmatched. CDR3 size: 14 residues. From germline, CDR1 is SQVTM and CDR2 ANQGSEA.

The CDR3 region is CASSERGLADYNEQFF. CDR3 coding DNA: TGTGCCAGCAGTGAAAGAGGGCTAGCGGACTACAATGAGCAGTTCTTC. The chain uses TRBV25-1 and TRBJ2-1; 7 nucleotides align to TRBD2. This CDR3 contains 16 residues. With V trimmed by 2 bases and J by 3 bases, 7 bases remained unmatched. Germline loops: CDR1 MGHDK, CDR2 SYGVNS.

There are a few counts of this clone. One end of the junction varies from germline; a read error may be responsible. The V gene is TRBV10-3, the J gene TRBJ2-1; 8 positions match TRBD1. The CDR3 has 15 residues. Germline CDR1 and CDR2: ENHRY and SYGVKD. This chain's CDR3 is CATSDPPRDRNEQFF. CDR3 DNA sequence: TGTGCCACCAGTGATCCCCCTAGGGACAGGAATGAGCAGTTCTTC.

V and J are TRBV9 and TRBJ2-3; D gene unclear. The germline V gene has CDR1 SGDLS and CDR2 YYNGEE. This CDR3 has 14 residues. V was cut by 0 bases and J by 3 bases, with 8 bases left in between. CDR3 sequence: CASSVGLDTDTQYF. CDR3 DNA: TGTGCCAGCAGCGTAGGATTAGATACAGATACGCAGTATTTT.

The rearrangement joins TRBV27 to TRBJ2-3; 9 bases are shared with TRBD2. V lost 3 bases and J lost 1; bases outside the gene matches: 11. Germline CDR1 MNHEY, CDR2 SMNVEV (reference sequence). CDR3 size: 18 residues. The CDR3: CASSFQREVKWGTDTQYF. The CDR3 DNA reads as TGTGCCAGCAGTTTTCAGCGGGAGGTTAAATGGGGCACAGATACGCAGTATTTT.

This clone was found a few times. The genes are TRBV19 and TRBJ2-2, with 8 bases lining up with TRBD1. The CDR3 covers 14 residues. J lost 4 bases, V lost 8 bases, and 6 bases had no gene match. The V gene's germline CDR1 is LNHDA and CDR2 SQIVND (reference sequence). In DNA, the CDR3 is TGTGCCAGTGGGCAGGGGGCCCTCACCGGGGAGCTGTTTTTT. This encodes CASGQGALTGELFF.

This clone has only a few counts. The chain recombines TRBV29-1 with TRBJ2-4, with D possibly matching TRBD2 (5 bases). Germline V CDR1 and CDR2: SQVTM, ANQGSEA. V lost 3 bases and J lost 0, with 12 bases in between. The CDR3 length is 15 residues. CDR3 residues: CSVEPGERAKNIQYF. The CDR3 DNA follows: TGCAGCGTTGAGCCCGGGGAGAGAGCCAAAAACATTCAGTACTTC.

V gene TRBV30 combines with J gene TRBJ1-1, with TRBD1 identical over 9 bases. Germline CDR1 is GTSNPN and CDR2 is SVGIG (reference sequence). The CDR3 is 16 amino acids. V shed 3 bases, J shed 6 bases, and the junction held 14 bases outside the gene matches. The CDR3, as DNA: TGTGCCTGGAGGGGACAGGGAGAACGTCGAGTGTCTGAAGCTTTCTTT. Residues: CAWRGQGERRVSEAFF.

The gene calls are TRBV5-1 and TRBJ2-7; D tentatively reads TRBD1 or TRBD2 (5 bases each). The germline V gene has CDR1 SGHRS and CDR2 YFSETQ. The CDR3 length is 14 residues. The germline V and J ends were trimmed by 0 bases and 6 bases, with 13 bases remaining between them. CDR3 DNA: TGCGCCAGCAGCTTGGTGGGACCGTTGGGCGAGCAGTACTTC. Protein product: CASSLVGPLGEQYF.

The chain couples TRBV7-9 to TRBJ2-1; D gene ambiguous. Trimming stripped 1 base from V and 0 bases from J, with 7 bases between. Germline V lookup: CDR1 SEHNR, CDR2 FQNEAQ (reference sequence). The CDR3 spans 15 residues. CDR3 sequence (DNA): TGTGCCAGCAGCTTAGAGGCGGTCTCCTACAATGAGCAGTTCTTC. Protein product: CASSLEAVSYNEQFF.

This chain joins TRBV9 and TRBJ2-1; 8 bases line up with TRBD2. Germline CDR1 reads SGDLS; CDR2 reads YYNGEE. There are 14 residues in the CDR3. V shed 0 bases and J 7 bases; nucleotides not matched to a gene: 3. The CDR3 region is CASSVAGGPNEQFF. CDR3 in DNA: TGTGCCAGCAGCGTAGCGGGAGGGCCGAATGAGCAGTTCTTC.

This clone was observed a few times. J is TRBJ2-3 and V is TRBV4-2; weak D call: TRBD1 (6 bases). The CDR3 is 17 residues long. Trimming pared 0 bases from V and 1 base from J, leaving 14 bases between. Germline assignment: CDR1 LGHNA and CDR2 YNFKEQ. CDR3 region: CASSQEIGQGRTDTQYF. The DNA of the CDR3 is TGTGCCAGCAGCCAAGAAATTGGGCAGGGGCGCACAGATACGCAGTATTTT.

V gene TRBV14 combines with J gene TRBJ2-7, with 8 bases identical to TRBD1. The CDR3 spans 13 residues. Germline loops: CDR1 SGHDN, CDR2 FVKESK. V trimming: 1 base; J trimming: 6 bases; junction bases outside the gene matches: 2. This chain's CDR3 is CASSQGQGTEQYF. In nucleotides, the CDR3 is TGTGCCAGCAGCCAAGGACAGGGGACCGAGCAGTACTTC.

The chain uses TRBV7-8 and TRBJ2-5, with TRBD2 matching over 7 bases. From germline, CDR1 is SGHVS and CDR2 FQNEAQ. With V trimmed by 4 bases and J by 5 bases, 10 bases remained unmatched. This CDR3 comprises 15 residues. The chain's CDR3 is CASSSGDYPVETQYF. CDR3 coding DNA: TGTGCCAGCAGCTCCGGGGACTACCCCGTGGAGACCCAGTACTTC. Variable domain in full (rest from reference TRBV7-8 and TRBJ2-5): GAGVSQSPRYKVAKRGQDVALRCDPISGHVSLFWYQQALGQGPEFLTYFQNEAQLDKSGLPSDRFFAERPEGSVSTLKIQRTQQEDSAVYLCASSSGDYPVETQYFGPGTRLLVL.

The chain employs TRBV4-2 and TRBJ2-3; TRBD2 matches at 8 bases. CDR1 is LGHNA, CDR2 YNFKEQ, per germline. The CDR3 consists of 19 residues. V was clipped by 4 bases and J by 2 bases; unmatched bases: 17. In nucleotides, the CDR3 is TGTGCCAGCAGCCCGCGAAGGCAATTAAGCGGGAGTGACACAGATACGCAGTATTTT. It specifies CASSPRRQLSGSDTDTQYF.

The rearrangement uses TRBV18 and TRBJ1-1; the D gene is possibly TRBD1 (6 bases). CDR3 length equals 13 residues. V was pared by 2 bases and J by 4 bases, with 8 bases between. Germline CDR1 reads KGHSH; CDR2 reads LQKENI. CDR3 region: CASSPRGSTEAFF. The CDR3 region has the DNA TGTGCCAGCTCACCAAGGGGGAGCACTGAAGCTTTCTTT.

To note about this clone: The same CDR3 can be traced to other DNA sequences in this sample. The rearrangement links TRBV7-9 to TRBJ1-1; D possibly corresponds to TRBD1 (5 bases). V was clipped by 5 bases and J by 1 base, with 8 bases between them. Germline lookup yields CDR1 SEHNR and CDR2 FQNEAQ (reference sequence). This CDR3 is built from 13 residues. The CDR3 DNA follows: TGTGCCAGCAGCAGAGACAGGAACACTGAAGCTTTCTTT. This encodes CASSRDRNTEAFF.

The chain uses TRBV4-2 and TRBJ2-2, with a tentative D call TRBD2 (5 bases). Germline V gives CDR1 LGHNA, CDR2 YNFKEQ. Trimming took 0 bases from V and 4 from J, leaving 12 bases between them. The CDR3 length is 16 residues. The DNA for the CDR3 is TGTGCCAGCAGCCAAGATAGATCGGGAACCACCGGGGAGCTGTTTTTT. It codes for CASSQDRSGTTGELFF.

The J gene is TRBJ2-4, the V gene TRBV4-2; 14 bases map to TRBD2. The CDR3 covers 18 residues. Trimming at V came to 4 bases and at J to 5 bases, leaving 10 bases not matched to a gene. Germline V gene data show CDR1 as LGHNA and CDR2 as YNFKEQ. The CDR3 region has the DNA TGTGCCAGCAGCCTGACTAGCGGGAGGGCCTTGGCCGAAAACATTCAGTACTTC. Protein sequence: CASSLTSGRALAENIQYF.

This clone turned up a few times. The CDR3 sequence: CASSTGTSGSYEQYF. The CDR3 nucleotides are TGTGCCAGCAGTACGGGGACTAGCGGGAGCTACGAGCAGTACTTC. The V call is TRBV27, the J call TRBJ2-7, with TRBD2 matching over 14 bases. V shed 5 bases and J 3 bases; nucleotides not matched to a gene: 3. The germline CDR1 and CDR2 sequences are MNHEY and SMNVEV (reference sequence). This CDR3 spans 15 amino acids.

CDR3 DNA: TGCAGCGTTCAGTTGGACAGAATTAACTATGGCTACACCTTC. It codes for CSVQLDRINYGYTF. V is TRBV29-1 and J is TRBJ1-2; D might be TRBD1 (6 bases). This CDR3 comprises 14 residues. Germline V gives CDR1 SQVTM, CDR2 ANQGSEA. V dropped 5 bases and J dropped 1 base, with 14 bases sitting between them.

This sequence joins TRBV27 and TRBJ1-5, with 10 bases that match TRBD1. Trimming took 6 bases from V and 1 from J; bases not matched to a gene: 9. The CDR3 is 17 residues long. Looked up from germline, CDR1 is MNHEY and CDR2 is SMNVEV (reference sequence). The CDR3 DNA reads TGTGCCAGCAGCCGAATGGGGGGACAGGGGAGCAATCAGCCCCAGCATTTT. It encodes CASSRMGGQGSNQPQHF.

This chain connects TRBV7-9 to TRBJ2-1; 12 bases are a match to TRBD2. The ends lost 5 bases at V and 8 bases at J; junction bases unmatched: 4. The length of the CDR3 is 14 residues. Germline V lookup: CDR1 SEHNR, CDR2 FQNEAQ (reference sequence). The CDR3 here is CASSPSGRADEQFF. The CDR3 nucleotides are TGTGCCAGCAGCCCTAGCGGGAGGGCGGATGAGCAGTTCTTC. Complete variable domain (other parts from reference TRBV7-9 and TRBJ2-1): DTGVSQNPRHKITKRGQNVTFRCDPISEHNRLYWYRQTLGQGPEFLTYFQNEAQLEKSRLLSDRFSAERPKGSFSTLEIQRTEQGDSAMYLCASSPSGRADEQFFGPGTRLTVL.

The rearrangement links TRBV2 to TRBJ2-2; D gene ambiguous. The CDR3 contains 13 residues. V was clipped by 6 bases and J by 4 bases, with 9 bases between them. The germline V gene encodes CDR1 SNHLY and CDR2 FYNNEI. Here the CDR3 reads CASRMTFTGELFF. The CDR3 DNA sequence: TGTGCCAGCAGGATGACTTTCACCGGGGAGCTGTTTTTT.

This chain joins TRBV29-1 and TRBJ1-1, with 12 bases identical to TRBD1. The CDR3 loop spans 16 amino acids. Trimming cost V 6 bases and J 2 bases; bases outside gene matches: 10. The germline V gene has CDR1 SQVTM and CDR2 ANQGSEA. CDR3 loop: CSVAGTGGGGNTEAFF. The CDR3 DNA follows: TGCAGCGTAGCCGGGACAGGGGGCGGTGGTAACACTGAAGCTTTCTTT.

This clone turned up a few times. V is TRBV29-1 and J is TRBJ2-5, with no clear D. CDR3 length equals 13 residues. V gave up 2 bases and J gave up 4 bases, with 11 bases separating them. Germline V CDR1 and CDR2: SQVTM, ANQGSEA. DNA for the CDR3: TGCAGCGTTGAACCAGCGACGGTAGAGACCCAGTACTTC. Amino acids: CSVEPATVETQYF.